This T cell receptor (beta chain) was sequenced in a study of blood T cells in healthy people across ages. V was clipped by 2 bases and J by 6 bases, with 15 bases between them. The CDR3 consists of 15 residues. Germline values: CDR1 SGDLS, CDR2 YYNGEE. Together with a sample-barcoded 5' primer, a J-beta primer mix was included in a second PCR lasting about 6 to 11 cycles. MiXCR, run by TCRdb on the 5' RACE reads, gives a single entry per CDR3 protein. The sample lists about 1 million distinct CDR3 sequences, under 30% occurring once. The sample was also linked to a second study, of T cells of mothers and their children. This second report adds: Donors comprised three healthy Caucasian mothers plus their six children.

The clonotype was recovered from a girl aged 2-10 years in good health. This rearrangement joins TRBV9 to TRBJ2-4; D may be TRBD1 or TRBD2 (6 bases each). Material: blood. CDR3 nucleotide sequence: TGTGCCAGCAGCGTTGGTGAAGGGGGGCCAAACATTCAGTACTTC. Its translation: CASSVGEGGPNIQYF. Variable domain in full (rest from reference TRBV9 and TRBJ2-4): DSGVTQTPKHLITATGQRVTLRCSPRSGDLSVYWYQQSLDQGLQFLIQYYNGEERAKGNILERFSAQQFPDLHSELNLSSLELGDSALYFCASSVGEGGPNIQYFGAGTRLSVL.